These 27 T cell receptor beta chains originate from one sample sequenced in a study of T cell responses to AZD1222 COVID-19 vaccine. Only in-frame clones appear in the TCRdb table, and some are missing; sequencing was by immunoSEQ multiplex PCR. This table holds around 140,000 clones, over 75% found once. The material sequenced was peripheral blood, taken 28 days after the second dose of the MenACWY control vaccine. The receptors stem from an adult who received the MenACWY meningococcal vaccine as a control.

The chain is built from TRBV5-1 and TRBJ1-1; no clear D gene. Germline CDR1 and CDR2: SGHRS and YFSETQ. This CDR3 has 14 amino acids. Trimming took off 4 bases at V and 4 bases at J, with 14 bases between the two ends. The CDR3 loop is CASSLTREGTEAFF. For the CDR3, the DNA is TGCGCCAGCAGCCTGACCCGAGAGGGCACTGAAGCTTTCTTT.

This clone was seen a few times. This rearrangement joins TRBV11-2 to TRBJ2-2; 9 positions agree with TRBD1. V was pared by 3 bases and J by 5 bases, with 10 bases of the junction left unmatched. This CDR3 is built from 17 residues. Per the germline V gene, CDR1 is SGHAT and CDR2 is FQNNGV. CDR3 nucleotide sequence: TGTGCCAGCAGCTTCCCCGCGGGACAGGGAAGAACCGGGGAGCTGTTTTTT. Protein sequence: CASSFPAGQGRTGELFF.

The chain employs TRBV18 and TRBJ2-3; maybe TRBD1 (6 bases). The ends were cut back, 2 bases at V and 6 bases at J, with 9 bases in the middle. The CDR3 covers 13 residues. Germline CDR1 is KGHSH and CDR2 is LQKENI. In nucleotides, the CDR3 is TGTGCCAGCTCACCAGGACAGATGGATACGCAGTATTTT. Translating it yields CASSPGQMDTQYF.

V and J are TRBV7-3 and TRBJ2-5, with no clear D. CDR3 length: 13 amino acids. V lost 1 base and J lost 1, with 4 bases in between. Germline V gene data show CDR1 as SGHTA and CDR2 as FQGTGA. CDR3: CASSLIPQETQYF. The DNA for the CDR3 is TGTGCCAGCAGCTTAATTCCCCAAGAGACCCAGTACTTC.

This CDR3 reads CASSFGLAGGQLDEQFF. For the CDR3, the DNA is TGCGCCAGCAGCTTTGGACTAGCGGGAGGGCAGTTGGATGAGCAGTTCTTC. The chain has TRBV5-1 and TRBJ2-1; 15 bases agree with TRBD2. Germline assignment: CDR1 SGHRS and CDR2 YFSETQ. The CDR3 is 17 amino acids. J lost 8 bases, V lost 2 bases, and 8 bases had no gene match.

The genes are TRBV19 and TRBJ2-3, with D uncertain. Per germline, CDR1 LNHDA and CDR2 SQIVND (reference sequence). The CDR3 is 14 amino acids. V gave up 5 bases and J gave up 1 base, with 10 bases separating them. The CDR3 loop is CASSQGTRTDTQYF. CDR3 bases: TGTGCCAGTAGTCAAGGCACCCGCACAGATACGCAGTATTTT.

This CDR3 reads CASINRGQETQYF. The CDR3 DNA is TGTGCCAGCATTAACCGGGGACAAGAGACCCAGTACTTC. This chain uses TRBV6-6 with TRBJ2-5, with D possibly being TRBD2 (5 bases). From germline, CDR1 is MNHNY and CDR2 SVGAGI (reference sequence). The CDR3 is made up of 13 amino acids. Trimming pared 7 bases from V and 2 bases from J, leaving 11 bases between.

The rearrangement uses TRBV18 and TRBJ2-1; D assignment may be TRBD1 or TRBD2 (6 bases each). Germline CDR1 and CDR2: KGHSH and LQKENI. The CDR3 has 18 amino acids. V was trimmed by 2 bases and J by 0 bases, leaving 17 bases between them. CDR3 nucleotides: TGTGCCAGCTCACCATCCCAAGACGGGGGCGGCTCCTACAATGAGCAGTTCTTC. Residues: CASSPSQDGGGSYNEQFF.

The CDR3 here is CASSQLPGQYEQYF. CDR3 DNA sequence: TGTGCCAGCTCCCAGTTACCCGGTCAATACGAGCAGTACTTC. The genes are TRBV18 and TRBJ2-7, with D hard to call. The CDR3 is 14 amino acids. CDR1 is KGHSH, CDR2 LQKENI, per germline. V was trimmed by 6 bases and J by 4 bases, leaving 16 bases between them.

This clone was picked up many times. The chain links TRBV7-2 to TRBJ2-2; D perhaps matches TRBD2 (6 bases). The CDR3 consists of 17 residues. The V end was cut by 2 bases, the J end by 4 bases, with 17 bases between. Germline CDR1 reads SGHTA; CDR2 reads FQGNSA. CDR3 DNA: TGTGCCAGCAGCTTACGGCCCGGGTGGCGGGGCACCGGGGAGCTGTTTTTT. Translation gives CASSLRPGWRGTGELFF. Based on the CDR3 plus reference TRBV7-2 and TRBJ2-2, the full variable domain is GAGVSQSPSNKVTEKGKDVELRCDPISGHTALYWYRQSLGQGLEFLIYFQGNSAPDKSGLPSDRFSAERTGGSVSTLTIQRTQQEDSAVYLCASSLRPGWRGTGELFFGEGSRLTVL.

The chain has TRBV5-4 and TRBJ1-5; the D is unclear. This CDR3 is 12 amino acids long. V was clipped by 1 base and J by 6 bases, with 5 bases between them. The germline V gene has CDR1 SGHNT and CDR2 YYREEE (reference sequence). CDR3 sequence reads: CASSLRGQPQHF. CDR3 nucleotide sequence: TGTGCCAGCAGCTTGAGAGGTCAGCCCCAGCATTTT.

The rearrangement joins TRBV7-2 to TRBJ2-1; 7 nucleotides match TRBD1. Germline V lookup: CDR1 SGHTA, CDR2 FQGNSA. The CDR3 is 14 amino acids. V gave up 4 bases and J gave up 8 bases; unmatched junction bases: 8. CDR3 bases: TGTGCCAGCAGCTCTGGACAGGAAGGATATGAGCAGTTCTTC. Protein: CASSSGQEGYEQFF.

The CDR3 DNA reads as TGTGCCAGCTCACTTCGGGGACAGAAGAACACTGAAGCTTTCTTT. Residues: CASSLRGQKNTEAFF. The J gene is TRBJ1-1, the V gene TRBV18, with 7 bases that match TRBD1. This CDR3 has 15 amino acids. Losses at the gene ends were 4 bases for V and 1 base for J; bases not matched to a gene: 6. The germline CDR1 and CDR2 sequences are KGHSH and LQKENI. Variable domain in full (rest from reference TRBV18 and TRBJ1-1): NAGVMQNPRHLVRRRGQEARLRCSPMKGHSHVYWYRQLPEEGLKFMVYLQKENIIDESGMPKERFSAEFPKEGPSILRIQQVVRGDSAAYFCASSLRGQKNTEAFFGQGTRLTVV.

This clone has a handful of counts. DNA of the CDR3: TGTGCCAGCAGCCGGAATAGCGGGGCCCCGAATGAGCAGTTCTTC. Translating it yields CASSRNSGAPNEQFF. The chain links TRBV5-4 to TRBJ2-1; 8 bases match TRBD2. CDR1 SGHNT and CDR2 YYREEE come from the germline V gene (reference sequence). Losses at the gene ends were 4 bases for V and 7 bases for J; bases not matched to a gene: 10. The CDR3 is made up of 15 amino acids. The variable domain in full, completed from reference TRBV5-4 and TRBJ2-1, reads ETGVTQSPTHLIKTRGQQVTLRCSSQSGHNTVSWYQQALGQGPQFIFQYYREEENGRGNFPPRFSGLQFPNYSSELNVNALELDDSALYLCASSRNSGAPNEQFFGPGTRLTVL.

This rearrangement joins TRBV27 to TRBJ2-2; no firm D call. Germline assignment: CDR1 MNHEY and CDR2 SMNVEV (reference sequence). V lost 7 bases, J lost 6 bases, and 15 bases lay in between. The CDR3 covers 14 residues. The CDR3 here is CASKAADRSGELFF. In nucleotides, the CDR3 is TGTGCCAGCAAGGCTGCGGATCGGTCCGGGGAGCTGTTTTTT.

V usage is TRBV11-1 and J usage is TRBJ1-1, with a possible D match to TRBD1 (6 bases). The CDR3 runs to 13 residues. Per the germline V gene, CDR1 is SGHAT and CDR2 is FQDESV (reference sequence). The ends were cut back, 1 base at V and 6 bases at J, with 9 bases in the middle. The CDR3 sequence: CASSLVGGPEAFF. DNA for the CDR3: TGTGCCAGCAGCTTAGTAGGGGGGCCTGAAGCTTTCTTT.

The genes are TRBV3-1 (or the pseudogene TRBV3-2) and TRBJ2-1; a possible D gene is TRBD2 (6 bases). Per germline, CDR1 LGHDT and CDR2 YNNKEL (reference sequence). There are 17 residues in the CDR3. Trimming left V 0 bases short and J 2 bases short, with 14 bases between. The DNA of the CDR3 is TGTGCCAGCAGCCAAGATCCCCGACTAGTAACCTACAATGAGCAGTTCTTC. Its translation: CASSQDPRLVTYNEQFF.

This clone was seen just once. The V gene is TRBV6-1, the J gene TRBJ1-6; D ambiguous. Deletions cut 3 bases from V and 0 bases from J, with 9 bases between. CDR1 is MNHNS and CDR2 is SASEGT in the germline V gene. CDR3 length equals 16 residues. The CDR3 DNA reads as TGTGCCAGCAGTGAGGTCAGCCGCTCCTATAATTCACCCCTCCACTTT. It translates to CASSEVSRSYNSPLHF.

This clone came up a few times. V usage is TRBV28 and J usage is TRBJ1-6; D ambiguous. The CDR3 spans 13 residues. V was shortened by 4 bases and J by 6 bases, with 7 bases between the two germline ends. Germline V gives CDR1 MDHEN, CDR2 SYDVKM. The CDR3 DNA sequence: TGTGCCAGCAGTTCGTGGGGTAATTCACCCCTCCACTTT. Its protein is CASSSWGNSPLHF.

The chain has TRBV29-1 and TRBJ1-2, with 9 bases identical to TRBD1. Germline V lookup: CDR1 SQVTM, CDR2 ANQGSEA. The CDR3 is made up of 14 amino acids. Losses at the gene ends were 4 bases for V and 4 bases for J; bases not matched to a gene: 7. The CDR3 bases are TGCAGCGTTGGGGGACAGGGCCGAGGCTATGGCTACACCTTC. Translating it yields CSVGGQGRGYGYTF.

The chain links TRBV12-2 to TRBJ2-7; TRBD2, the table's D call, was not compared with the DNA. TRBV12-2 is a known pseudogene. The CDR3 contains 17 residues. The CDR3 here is CASRGLRTSGDSYEQYV. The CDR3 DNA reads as TGTGCAAGTCGCGGATTAAGGACTAGCGGTGATTCCTACGAGCAGTACGTC.

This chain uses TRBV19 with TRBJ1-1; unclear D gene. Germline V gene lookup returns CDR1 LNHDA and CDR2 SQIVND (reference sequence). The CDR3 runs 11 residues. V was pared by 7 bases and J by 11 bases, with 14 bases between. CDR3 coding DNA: TGTGCCAGTACCCACGACATAAGGGCTTTCTTT. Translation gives CASTHDIRAFF.

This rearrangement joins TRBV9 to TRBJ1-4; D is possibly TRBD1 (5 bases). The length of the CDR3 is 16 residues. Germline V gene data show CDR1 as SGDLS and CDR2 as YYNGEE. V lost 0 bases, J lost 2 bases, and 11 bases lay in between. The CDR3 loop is CASSVGWGGTNEKLFF. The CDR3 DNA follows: TGTGCCAGCAGCGTAGGCTGGGGGGGGACTAATGAAAAACTGTTTTTT.

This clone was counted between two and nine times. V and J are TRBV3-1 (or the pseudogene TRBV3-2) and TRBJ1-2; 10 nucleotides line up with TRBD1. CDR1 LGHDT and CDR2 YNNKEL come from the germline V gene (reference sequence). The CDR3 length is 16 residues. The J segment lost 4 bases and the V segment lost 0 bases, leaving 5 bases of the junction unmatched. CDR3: CASSQEGQGLVYGYTF. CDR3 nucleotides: TGTGCCAGCAGCCAAGAGGGACAGGGGTTGGTCTATGGCTACACCTTC.

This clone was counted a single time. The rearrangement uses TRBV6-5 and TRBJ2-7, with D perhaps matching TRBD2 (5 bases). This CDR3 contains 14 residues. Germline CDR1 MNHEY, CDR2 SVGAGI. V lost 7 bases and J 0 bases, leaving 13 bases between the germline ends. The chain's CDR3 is CASNDRSGSYEQYF. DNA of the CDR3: TGTGCCAGCAACGACCGAAGCGGCTCCTACGAGCAGTACTTC.

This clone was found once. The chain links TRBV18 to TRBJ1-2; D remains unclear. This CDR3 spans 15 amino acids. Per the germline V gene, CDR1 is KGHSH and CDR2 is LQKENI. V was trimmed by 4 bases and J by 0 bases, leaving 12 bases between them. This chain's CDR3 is CASSLSMEANYGYTF. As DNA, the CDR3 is TGTGCCAGCTCACTCTCGATGGAGGCTAACTATGGCTACACCTTC.

This CDR3 is CATVRDRGSNQPQHF. As DNA, the CDR3 is TGTGCCACCGTCAGGGACAGGGGTAGCAATCAGCCCCAGCATTTT. The V and J genes are TRBV15 and TRBJ1-5; 10 positions agree with TRBD1. Germline lookup yields CDR1 LNHNV and CDR2 YYDKDF (reference sequence). The CDR3 length is 15 residues. J lost 0 bases, V lost 8 bases, and 4 bases had no gene match. The full variable domain, with the rest looked up from reference TRBV15 and TRBJ1-5, is DAMVIQNPRYQVTQFGKPVTLSCSQTLNHNVMYWYQQKSSQAPKLLFHYYDKDFNNEADTPDNFQSRRPNTSFCFLDIRSPGLGDTAMYLCATVRDRGSNQPQHFGDGTRLSIL.